This T cell receptor beta chain was observed in a study of T cell repertoires in cytomegalovirus infection. Study in general: From public TCR beta signatures came an indication of both CMV infection and matching HLA type.

From the reads, TCRdb called clonotypes with MiXCR, one entry per CDR3 protein. The sample has hundreds of thousands of distinct CDR3 sequences, 35% seen once; the top ten hold 2.8%. The germline gives CDR1 DFQATT, CDR2 SNEGSKA (reference sequence). The CDR3 runs 12 residues. The germline V and J ends were trimmed by 3 bases and 2 bases, with 8 bases remaining between them. Study-wide results and limits: Pooled public TCR beta family frequency picked out CMV carriers with the relevant HLA. Clonotype analysis showed dominance of the ex vivo response by HLA-C-restricted CMV-specific TCR beta clonotypes.

Concerning this clonotype: Its antigen remains unidentified.

Sequencing was performed on PBMCs. The rearrangement joins TRBV20-1 to TRBJ2-7; D is ambiguous. The clonotype was recovered from a human donor in good health (CMV status not recorded). Some clones in this sample may be carry-over from other donors' samples. Written as DNA, the CDR3 is TGCAGTGCTAGGGCTGAGGCCTACGAGCAGTACTTC. It translates to CSARAEAYEQYF.